These 17 T cell receptor beta chains originate from one sample sequenced in a study of beta chain features in type 1 diabetes. General study points: For Type 1 diabetes patients, all four CD4+ subsets carried TCRB CDR3s that were moderately but significantly shorter.

Their antigens are not known. Expressed TCRB transcripts were sequenced because the entire RNA isolate underwent reverse transcription. The assay was immunoSEQ multiplex PCR, and TCRdb's table has in-frame clones only and misses some. This table holds 300,000 or so clones, roughly an eighth found once. Sequenced: naive CD4+ T cells from blood. These receptors were collected from a man aged 25-45 years with type 1 diabetes.

The chain recombines TRBV27 with TRBJ2-3; maybe TRBD2 (5 bases). Trimming stripped 5 bases from V and 4 bases from J, with 13 bases between. Germline lookup yields CDR1 MNHEY and CDR2 SMNVEV (reference sequence). The CDR3 has 14 amino acids. The CDR3 region is CASSQTSYPDTQYF. The CDR3 nucleotides are TGTGCCAGCAGTCAAACTAGTTACCCAGATACGCAGTATTTT.

The genes are TRBV7-9 and TRBJ2-7; a weak D match, TRBD2 (5 bases). The CDR3 consists of 14 residues. Germline CDR1 and CDR2: SEHNR and FQNEAQ (reference sequence). V dropped 1 base and J dropped 0 bases, with 7 bases sitting between them. CDR3 protein: CASSLERGSYEQYF. CDR3 sequence (DNA): TGTGCCAGCAGCTTAGAACGGGGCTCCTACGAGCAGTACTTC.

The chain links TRBV5-1 to TRBJ1-2, with 9 bases aligning to TRBD1. The germline gives CDR1 SGHRS, CDR2 YFSETQ. J was trimmed by 5 bases and V by 4 bases; bases with no gene match: 12. The CDR3 totals 16 residues. In DNA, the CDR3 is TGCGCCAGCAGCACCTCACCGGGACAGGGAAGATATGGCTACACCTTC. It translates to CASSTSPGQGRYGYTF.

The chain recombines TRBV19 with TRBJ2-1, with 9 bases matching TRBD2. From germline, CDR1 is LNHDA and CDR2 SQIVND (reference sequence). The length of the CDR3 is 19 residues. J lost 2 bases, V lost 6 bases, and 17 bases had no gene match. The CDR3 DNA reads TGTGCCAGTAGCCTTAGCGTAGCGGGAGCCGGTAGGGCCTACAATGAGCAGTTCTTC. Translating gives CASSLSVAGAGRAYNEQFF. Complete variable domain (other parts from reference TRBV19 and TRBJ2-1): DGGITQSPKYLFRKEGQNVTLSCEQNLNHDAMYWYRQDPGQGLRLIYYSQIVNDFQKGDIAEGYSVSREKKESFPLTVTSAQKNPTAFYLCASSLSVAGAGRAYNEQFFGPGTRLTVL.

This clone was detected a few times. This chain joins TRBV7-9 and TRBJ2-5, with D unclear. This CDR3 spans 14 amino acids. V was trimmed by 5 bases and J by 2 bases, leaving 12 bases between them. Germline CDR1 SEHNR, CDR2 FQNEAQ (reference sequence). The CDR3 protein is CASSTQSYQETQYF. CDR3 nucleotides: TGTGCCAGCAGCACCCAATCCTATCAAGAGACCCAGTACTTC.

The chain links TRBV6-1 to TRBJ1-5; no definite D call. V lost 3 bases to trimming and J lost 0 bases, with 12 bases between them. This CDR3 contains 16 residues. CDR1 and CDR2 from the germline V gene are MNHNS and SASEGT. The CDR3 DNA sequence: TGTGCCAGCAGTGATTCAGATTGGTATAGCAATCAGCCCCAGCATTTT. Amino acids: CASSDSDWYSNQPQHF.

The V and J genes are TRBV30 and TRBJ2-5, with 10 positions matching TRBD1. J lost 4 bases, V lost 5 bases, and 4 bases had no gene match. The V gene's germline CDR1 is GTSNPN and CDR2 SVGIG (reference sequence). The CDR3 runs to 13 residues. CDR3 sequence reads: CAWSTGGGETQYF. For the CDR3, the DNA is TGTGCCTGGTCGACAGGGGGCGGAGAGACCCAGTACTTC.

The rearrangement uses TRBV13 and TRBJ1-5; D not certain. The germline V gene has CDR1 PRHDT and CDR2 FYEKMQ (reference sequence). There are 12 residues in the CDR3. V lost 1 base and J 4 bases, leaving 2 bases between the germline ends. As DNA, the CDR3 is TGTGCCAGCAGCTTAGCGAATCAGCCCCAGCATTTT. Translating gives CASSLANQPQHF.

This clone was picked up a small number of times. This rearrangement joins TRBV7-9 to TRBJ2-7, with a tentative D call TRBD2 (5 bases). With 5 bases removed from V and 0 bases from J, the gap between germline ends came to 11 bases. Germline loops: CDR1 SEHNR, CDR2 FQNEAQ (reference sequence). The CDR3 has 14 residues. The CDR3 here is CASSPLASSYEQYF. The CDR3 DNA reads TGTGCCAGCAGCCCCCTAGCAAGCTCCTACGAGCAGTACTTC.

The chain combines TRBV27 with TRBJ1-2, with TRBD1 identical over 7 bases. Losses at the gene ends were 6 bases for V and 6 bases for J; bases not matched to a gene: 4. The CDR3 length is 12 residues. The germline CDR1 and CDR2 sequences are MNHEY and SMNVEV (reference sequence). For the CDR3, the DNA is TGTGCCAGCAGGATGACAGGGCATGGCTACACCTTC. Encoded protein: CASRMTGHGYTF.

This clone was observed a handful of times. The chain recombines TRBV10-2 with TRBJ2-7; D is unclear. Germline values: CDR1 WSHSY, CDR2 SAAADI. The CDR3 covers 13 residues. Trimming removed 9 bases from V and 2 bases from J, with 14 bases in between. CDR3 nucleotide sequence: TGCGCCAGTACGGGTCTTACCACCTACGAGCAGTACTTC. As protein: CASTGLTTYEQYF.

The CDR3 protein is CASSQDPSGLRDGGTQYF. The CDR3 bases are TGTGCCAGCAGCCAAGATCCCTCCGGACTACGAGATGGGGGTACGCAGTATTTT. V gene TRBV4-2 combines with J gene TRBJ2-3, with D possibly being TRBD2 (6 bases). The germline V gene has CDR1 LGHNA and CDR2 YNFKEQ. CDR3 length: 18 residues. The V and J ends lost 0 bases and 8 bases respectively, with 24 bases between them.

The chain carries TRBV30 and TRBJ2-3, with no clear D. V gave up 0 bases and J gave up 3 bases, with 7 bases separating them. CDR1 and CDR2 (germline): GTSNPN, SVGIG (reference sequence). There are 13 residues in the CDR3. CDR3 sequence: CAWSVAWTDTQYF. The CDR3 DNA follows: TGTGCCTGGAGTGTAGCGTGGACAGATACGCAGTATTTT.

The rearrangement joins TRBV6-1 to TRBJ2-2; possibly TRBD2 for D (6 bases). From germline, CDR1 is MNHNS and CDR2 SASEGT. The CDR3 extends over 15 amino acids. V lost 2 bases to trimming and J lost 6 bases, with 13 bases between them. The CDR3 nucleotides read TGTGCCAGCAGTGAACACGGGGAGGCTGCCGGGGAGCTGTTTTTT. Residues: CASSEHGEAAGELFF.

V usage is TRBV28 and J usage is TRBJ2-7, with 9 bases lining up with TRBD2. The ends lost 7 bases at V and 0 bases at J; junction bases unmatched: 4. From germline, CDR1 is MDHEN and CDR2 SYDVKM. This CDR3 comprises 14 residues. The CDR3: CASTLSGSSYEQYF. The CDR3 DNA follows: TGTGCCAGCACTCTTAGCGGGAGCTCCTACGAGCAGTACTTC.

CDR3 coding DNA: TGTGCCAGCTCACCCTCAGGAAAAGAGACCCAGTACTTC. It yields the protein CASSPSGKETQYF. This chain connects TRBV18 to TRBJ2-5; D is unclear. The CDR3 is made up of 13 amino acids. CDR1 is KGHSH, CDR2 LQKENI, per germline. The V and J ends lost 3 bases and 3 bases respectively, with 8 bases between them.

In this sample, this clone turned up a few times. This chain connects TRBV6-1 to TRBJ2-1, with TRBD2 matching 13 bases. CDR1 and CDR2 (germline): MNHNS, SASEGT. V was pared by 8 bases and J by 9 bases, with 7 bases of the junction left unmatched. CDR3 length: 14 amino acids. The CDR3 here is CASRGTSGNGEQFF. CDR3 nucleotide sequence: TGTGCCAGCCGTGGGACTAGCGGGAATGGTGAGCAGTTCTTC.